The rows below give T cell receptor beta chains drawn from one sample of a study of OX40 agonist ivuxolimab in advanced cancers. Sequencing was performed with immunoSEQ multiplex PCR; in TCRdb, only in-frame clones are kept and a portion is missing. This table has tens of thousands of clones, roughly nine tenths appearing once. This specimen was CD4+ or CD8+ T cells sorted from blood, taken in a trial of the OX40 agonist ivuxolimab. Every receptor here comes from an adult with an advanced solid tumor such as melanoma, head and neck, liver or kidney cancer. Each CDR3 is given with its conserved first and last residue. Fields, in order: clone size, J gene, V gene, CDR3 protein. Rows give clone size only sometimes, using once, few, many, or a class for an expanded clone.

>.|TRBJ1-4|TRBV5-1
CASSRTGTGREKLFF
>.|TRBJ1-1|TRBV5-4
CASSRPGGLGETEAFF
>.|TRBJ2-6|TRBV28
CASRGFGANVLTF
>.|TRBJ1-6|TRBV5-1
CASSRSQGLPYNSPLHF
>.|TRBJ2-3|TRBV9
CASSVEGQPPTDTQYF
>.|TRBJ2-5|TRBV5-1
CASSLSGARMGTQYF
>.|TRBJ2-5|TRBV5-4
CASSFPSGGLTRETQYF
>.|TRBJ2-7|TRBV7-9
CASTPNGAVIYEQYF
>.|TRBJ1-5|TRBV2
CASSQGEIGNQPQHF
>.|TRBJ1-6|TRBV7-9
CASSFSGGNSPLHF
>.|TRBJ2-7|TRBV5-1
CASSWNPRAYEQYF
>.|TRBJ2-6|TRBV28
CASSIISPGANVLTF
>.|TRBJ1-2|TRBV28
CASSLWDRGGYTF
>.|TRBJ1-6|TRBV10-3
CAISESRDSPLHF
>.|TRBJ2-1|TRBV10-1
CASSESWDWTYNEQFF
>.|TRBJ2-7|TRBV5-5
CASSTQTGAYEQYF
>.|TRBJ1-2|TRBV9
CASSGDRGLGYTF
>few|TRBJ2-7|TRBV5-1
CASSLVRGSTYEQYF
>.|TRBJ2-1|TRBV6-4
CASSDPDSYNEQFF
>.|TRBJ2-1|TRBV7-9
CASSLTGTSGYNEQFF
>.|TRBJ2-1|TRBV14
CASSQESLPGGNEQFF
>.|TRBJ1-2|TRBV6-5
CASRDSGSLYGYTF
>once|TRBJ2-3|TRBV18
CASSPTGLTTDTQYF
>.|TRBJ1-5|TRBV2
CASSARGADNQPQHF
>.|TRBJ2-7|TRBV19
CASSMGGRLSYEQYF